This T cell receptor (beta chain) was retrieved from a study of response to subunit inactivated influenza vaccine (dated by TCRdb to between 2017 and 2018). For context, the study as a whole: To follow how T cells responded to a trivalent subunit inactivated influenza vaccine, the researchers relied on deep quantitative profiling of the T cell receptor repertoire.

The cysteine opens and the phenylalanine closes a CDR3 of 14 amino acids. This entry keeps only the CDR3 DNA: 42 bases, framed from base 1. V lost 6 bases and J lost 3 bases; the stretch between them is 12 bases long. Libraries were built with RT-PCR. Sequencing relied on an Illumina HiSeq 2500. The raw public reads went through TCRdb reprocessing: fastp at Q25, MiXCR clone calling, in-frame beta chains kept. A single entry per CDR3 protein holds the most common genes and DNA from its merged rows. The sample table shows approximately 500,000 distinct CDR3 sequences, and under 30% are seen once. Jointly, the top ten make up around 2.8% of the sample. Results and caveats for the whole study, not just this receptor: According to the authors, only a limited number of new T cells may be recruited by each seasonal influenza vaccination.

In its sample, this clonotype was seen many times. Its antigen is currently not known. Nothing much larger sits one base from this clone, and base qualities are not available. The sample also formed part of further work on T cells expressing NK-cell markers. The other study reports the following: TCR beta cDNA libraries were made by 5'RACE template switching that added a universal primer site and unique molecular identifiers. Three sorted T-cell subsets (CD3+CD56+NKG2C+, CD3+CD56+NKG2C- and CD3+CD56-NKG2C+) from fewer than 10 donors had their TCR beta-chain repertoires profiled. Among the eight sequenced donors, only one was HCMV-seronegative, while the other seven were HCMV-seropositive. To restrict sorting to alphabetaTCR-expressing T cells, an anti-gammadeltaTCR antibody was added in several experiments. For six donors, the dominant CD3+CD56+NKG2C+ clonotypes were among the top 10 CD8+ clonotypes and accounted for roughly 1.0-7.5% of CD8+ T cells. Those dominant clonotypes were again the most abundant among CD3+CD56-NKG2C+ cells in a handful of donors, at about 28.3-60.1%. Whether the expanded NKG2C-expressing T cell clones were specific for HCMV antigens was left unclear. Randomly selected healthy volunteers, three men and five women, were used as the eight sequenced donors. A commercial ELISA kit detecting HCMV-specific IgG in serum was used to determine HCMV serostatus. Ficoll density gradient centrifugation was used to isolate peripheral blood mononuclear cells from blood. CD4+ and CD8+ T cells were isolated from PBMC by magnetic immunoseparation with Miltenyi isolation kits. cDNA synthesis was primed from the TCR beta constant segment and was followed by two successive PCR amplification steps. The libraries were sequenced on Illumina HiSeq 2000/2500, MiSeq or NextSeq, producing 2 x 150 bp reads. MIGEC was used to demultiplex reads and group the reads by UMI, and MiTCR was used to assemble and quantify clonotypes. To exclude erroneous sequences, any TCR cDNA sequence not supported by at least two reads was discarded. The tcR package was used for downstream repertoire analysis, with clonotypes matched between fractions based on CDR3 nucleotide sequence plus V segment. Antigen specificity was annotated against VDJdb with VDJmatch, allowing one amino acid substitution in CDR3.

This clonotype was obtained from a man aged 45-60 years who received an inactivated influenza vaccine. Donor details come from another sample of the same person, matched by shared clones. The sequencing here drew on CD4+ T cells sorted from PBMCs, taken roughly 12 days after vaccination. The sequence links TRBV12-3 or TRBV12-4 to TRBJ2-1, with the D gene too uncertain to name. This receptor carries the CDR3 CASSLRTGYNEQFF. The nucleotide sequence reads TGTGCCAGCAGCCTGAGGACGGGCTACAATGAGCAGTTCTTC.